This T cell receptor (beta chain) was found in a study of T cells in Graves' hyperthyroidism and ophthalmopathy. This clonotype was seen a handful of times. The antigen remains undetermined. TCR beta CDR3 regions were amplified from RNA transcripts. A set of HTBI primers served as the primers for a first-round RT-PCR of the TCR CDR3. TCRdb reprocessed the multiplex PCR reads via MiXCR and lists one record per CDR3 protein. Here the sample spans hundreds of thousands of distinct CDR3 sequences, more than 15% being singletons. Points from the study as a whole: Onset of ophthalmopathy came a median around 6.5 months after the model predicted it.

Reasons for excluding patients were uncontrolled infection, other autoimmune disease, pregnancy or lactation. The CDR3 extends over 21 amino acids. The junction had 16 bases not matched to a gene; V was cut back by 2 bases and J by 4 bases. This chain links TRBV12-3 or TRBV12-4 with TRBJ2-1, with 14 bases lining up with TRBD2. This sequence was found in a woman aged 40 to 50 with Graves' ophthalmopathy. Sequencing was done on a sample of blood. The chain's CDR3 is CASSLRFGTSGGPPHYNEQFF. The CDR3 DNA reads TGTGCCAGCAGTTTAAGGTTTGGGACTAGCGGGGGCCCACCCCATTACAATGAGCAGTTCTTC.